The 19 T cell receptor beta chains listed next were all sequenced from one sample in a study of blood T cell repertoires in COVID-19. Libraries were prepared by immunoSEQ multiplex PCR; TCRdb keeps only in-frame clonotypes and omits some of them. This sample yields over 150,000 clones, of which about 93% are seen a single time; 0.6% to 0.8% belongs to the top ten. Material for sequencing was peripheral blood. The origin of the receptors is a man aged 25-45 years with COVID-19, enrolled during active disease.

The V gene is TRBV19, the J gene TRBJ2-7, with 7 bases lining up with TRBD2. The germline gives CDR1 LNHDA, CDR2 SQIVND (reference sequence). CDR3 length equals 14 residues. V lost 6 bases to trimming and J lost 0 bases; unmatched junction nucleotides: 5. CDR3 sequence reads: CASSLGGSSYEQYF. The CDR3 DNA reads TGTGCCAGTAGCCTCGGGGGGAGCTCCTACGAGCAGTACTTC.

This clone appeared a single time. CDR3 sequence: CASLSTPLAYGYTF. The CDR3 DNA reads TGTGCCAGCTTATCGACACCTTTGGCCTATGGCTACACCTTC. The chain links TRBV18 to TRBJ1-2; D gene ambiguous. Trimming pared 7 bases from V and 4 bases from J, leaving 16 bases between. In germline, CDR1 is KGHSH, CDR2 LQKENI. The CDR3 covers 14 residues. Combining the CDR3 with reference TRBV18 and TRBJ1-2 gives the whole variable domain NAGVMQNPRHLVRRRGQEARLRCSPMKGHSHVYWYRQLPEEGLKFMVYLQKENIIDESGMPKERFSAEFPKEGPSILRIQQVVRGDSAAYFCASLSTPLAYGYTFGSGTRLTVV.

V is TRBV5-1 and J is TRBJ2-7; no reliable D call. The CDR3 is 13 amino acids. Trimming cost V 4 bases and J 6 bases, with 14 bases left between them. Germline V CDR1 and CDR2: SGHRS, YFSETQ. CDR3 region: CASSPRVASEQYF. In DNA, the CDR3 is TGCGCCAGCAGCCCCCGGGTCGCCTCCGAGCAGTACTTC.

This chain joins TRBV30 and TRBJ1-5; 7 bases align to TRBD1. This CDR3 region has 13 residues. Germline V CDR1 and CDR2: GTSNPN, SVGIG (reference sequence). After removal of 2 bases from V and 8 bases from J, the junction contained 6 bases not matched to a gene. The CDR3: CAWSTRQGEPQHF. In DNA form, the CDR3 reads TGTGCCTGGAGTACCAGACAGGGCGAGCCCCAGCATTTT.

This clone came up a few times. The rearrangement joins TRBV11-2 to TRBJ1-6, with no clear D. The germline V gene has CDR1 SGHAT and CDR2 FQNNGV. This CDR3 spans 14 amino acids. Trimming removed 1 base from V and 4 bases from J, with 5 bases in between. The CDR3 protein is CASSLAPYNSPLHF. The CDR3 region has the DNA TGTGCCAGCAGCTTAGCCCCGTATAATTCACCCCTCCACTTT.

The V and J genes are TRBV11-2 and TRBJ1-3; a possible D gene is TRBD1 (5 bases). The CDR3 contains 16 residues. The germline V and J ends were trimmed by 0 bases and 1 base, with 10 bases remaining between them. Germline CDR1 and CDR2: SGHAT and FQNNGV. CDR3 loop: CASSLDLPGSGNTIYF. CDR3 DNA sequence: TGTGCCAGCAGCTTAGATCTACCAGGGTCTGGAAACACCATATATTTT.

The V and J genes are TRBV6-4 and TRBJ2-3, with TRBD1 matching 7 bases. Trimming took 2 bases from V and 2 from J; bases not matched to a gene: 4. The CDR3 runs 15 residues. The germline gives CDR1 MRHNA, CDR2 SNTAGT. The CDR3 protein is CASSDGQDFTDTQYF. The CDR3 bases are TGTGCCAGCAGTGACGGACAGGACTTCACAGATACGCAGTATTTT.

CDR3 amino acids: CAGTGQSDGYTF. CDR3 coding DNA: TGTGCCGGGACAGGACAGTCGGATGGCTACACCTTC. The rearrangement uses TRBV2 and TRBJ1-2; 8 bases are a match to TRBD1. Germline-derived CDR1 and CDR2 are SNHLY and FYNNEI. This CDR3 region has 12 residues. V lost 11 bases to trimming and J lost 6 bases; unmatched junction nucleotides: 8.

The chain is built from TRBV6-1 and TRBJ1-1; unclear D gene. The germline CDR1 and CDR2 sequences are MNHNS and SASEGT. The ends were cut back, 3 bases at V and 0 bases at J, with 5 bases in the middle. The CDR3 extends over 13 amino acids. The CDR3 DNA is TGTGCCAGCAGTGAGACATTGAACACTGAAGCTTTCTTT. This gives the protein CASSETLNTEAFF.

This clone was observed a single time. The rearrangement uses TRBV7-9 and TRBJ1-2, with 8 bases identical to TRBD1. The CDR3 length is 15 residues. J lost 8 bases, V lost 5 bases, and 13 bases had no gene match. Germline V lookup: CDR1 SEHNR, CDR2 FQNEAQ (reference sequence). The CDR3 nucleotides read TGTGCCAGCAGCACAATGAAGGACAGGGTCGACGGCTACACCTTC. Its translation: CASSTMKDRVDGYTF.

The CDR3 here is CASSPTREGYIQYF. Written as DNA, the CDR3 is TGTGCCAGCTCACCTACCCGGGAGGGATACATTCAGTACTTC. J is TRBJ2-4 and V is TRBV18, with 8 nucleotides matching TRBD2. Germline CDR1 KGHSH, CDR2 LQKENI. Trimming at V came to 3 bases and at J to 8 bases, leaving 6 bases not matched to a gene. The CDR3 consists of 14 residues. Looking up the rest from reference TRBV18 and TRBJ2-4 gives the full variable domain: NAGVMQNPRHLVRRRGQEARLRCSPMKGHSHVYWYRQLPEEGLKFMVYLQKENIIDESGMPKERFSAEFPKEGPSILRIQQVVRGDSAAYFCASSPTREGYIQYFGAGTRLSVL.

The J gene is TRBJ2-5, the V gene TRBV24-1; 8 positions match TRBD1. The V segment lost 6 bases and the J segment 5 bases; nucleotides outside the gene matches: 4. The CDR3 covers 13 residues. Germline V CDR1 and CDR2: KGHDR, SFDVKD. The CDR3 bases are TGTGCCACCAGTAGGACAGGGCACGAGACCCAGTACTTC. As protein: CATSRTGHETQYF.

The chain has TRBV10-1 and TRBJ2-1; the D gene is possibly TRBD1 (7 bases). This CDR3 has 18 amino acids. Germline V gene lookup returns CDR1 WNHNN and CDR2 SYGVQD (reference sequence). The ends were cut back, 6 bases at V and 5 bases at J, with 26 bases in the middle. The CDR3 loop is CASSPTHGGAGGNNEQFF. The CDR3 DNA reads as TGCGCCAGCAGCCCTACACACGGCGGGGCAGGGGGGAACAATGAGCAGTTCTTC.

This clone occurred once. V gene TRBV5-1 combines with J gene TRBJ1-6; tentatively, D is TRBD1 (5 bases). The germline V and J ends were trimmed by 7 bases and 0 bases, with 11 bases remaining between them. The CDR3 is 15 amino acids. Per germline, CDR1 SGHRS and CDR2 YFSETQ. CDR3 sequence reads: CASGQGDSYNSPLHF. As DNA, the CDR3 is TGCGCCAGCGGCCAGGGCGACTCCTATAATTCACCCCTCCACTTT.

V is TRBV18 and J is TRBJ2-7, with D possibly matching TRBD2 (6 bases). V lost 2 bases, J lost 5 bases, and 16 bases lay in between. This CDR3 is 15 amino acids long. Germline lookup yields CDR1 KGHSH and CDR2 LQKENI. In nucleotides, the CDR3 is TGTGCCAGCTCACCATCGGGAGACATCCCCCACGAGCAGTACTTC. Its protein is CASSPSGDIPHEQYF. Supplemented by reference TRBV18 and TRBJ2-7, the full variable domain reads NAGVMQNPRHLVRRRGQEARLRCSPMKGHSHVYWYRQLPEEGLKFMVYLQKENIIDESGMPKERFSAEFPKEGPSILRIQQVVRGDSAAYFCASSPSGDIPHEQYFGPGTRLTVT.

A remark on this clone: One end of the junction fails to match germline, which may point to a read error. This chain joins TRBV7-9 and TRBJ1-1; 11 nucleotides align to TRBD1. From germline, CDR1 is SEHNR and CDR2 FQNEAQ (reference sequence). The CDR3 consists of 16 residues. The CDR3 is CASSSRTGGQNTEAFF. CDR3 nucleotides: TGTGCCAGTAGCTCAAGGACAGGGGGCCAGAACACTGAAGCTTTCTTT.

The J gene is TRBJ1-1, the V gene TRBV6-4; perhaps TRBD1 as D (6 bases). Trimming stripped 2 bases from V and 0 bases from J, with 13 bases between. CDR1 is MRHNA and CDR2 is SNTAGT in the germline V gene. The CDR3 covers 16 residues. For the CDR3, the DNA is TGTGCCAGCAGTGACCTATCGGGACAAATGAACACTGAAGCTTTCTTT. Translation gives CASSDLSGQMNTEAFF.

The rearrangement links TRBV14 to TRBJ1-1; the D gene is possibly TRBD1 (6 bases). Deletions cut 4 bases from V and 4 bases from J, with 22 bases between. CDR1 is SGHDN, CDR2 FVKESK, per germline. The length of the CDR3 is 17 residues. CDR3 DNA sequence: TGTGCCAGCAGCCCGAGGATACTCAGGGGCGGTGGCACTGAAGCTTTCTTT. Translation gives CASSPRILRGGGTEAFF.

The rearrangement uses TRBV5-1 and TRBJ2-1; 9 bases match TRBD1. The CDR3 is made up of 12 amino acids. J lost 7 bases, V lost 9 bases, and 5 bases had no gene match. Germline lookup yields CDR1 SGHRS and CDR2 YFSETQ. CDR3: CAIRTGENEQFF. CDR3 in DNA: TGCGCCATTCGGACAGGGGAGAATGAGCAGTTCTTC.